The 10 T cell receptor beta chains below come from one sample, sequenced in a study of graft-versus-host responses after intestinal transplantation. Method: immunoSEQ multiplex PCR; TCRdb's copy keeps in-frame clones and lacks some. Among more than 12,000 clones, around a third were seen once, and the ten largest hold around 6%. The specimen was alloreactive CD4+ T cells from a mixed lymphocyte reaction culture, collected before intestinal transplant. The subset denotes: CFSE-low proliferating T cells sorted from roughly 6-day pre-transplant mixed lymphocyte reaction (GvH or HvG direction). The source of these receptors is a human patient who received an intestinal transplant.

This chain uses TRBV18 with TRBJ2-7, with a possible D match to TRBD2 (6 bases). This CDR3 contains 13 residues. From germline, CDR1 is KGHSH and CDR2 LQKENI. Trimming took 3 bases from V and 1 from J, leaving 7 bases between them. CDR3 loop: CASSPGLSYEQYF. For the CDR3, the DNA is TGTGCCAGCTCACCGGGACTGTCCTACGAGCAGTACTTC.

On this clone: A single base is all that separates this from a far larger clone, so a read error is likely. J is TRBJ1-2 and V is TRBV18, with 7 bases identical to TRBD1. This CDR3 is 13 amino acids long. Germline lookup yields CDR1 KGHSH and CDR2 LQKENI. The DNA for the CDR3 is TGTGCCAGCCCACCCCGGGACAGCGATGGCTACACCTTC. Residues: CASPPRDSDGYTF.

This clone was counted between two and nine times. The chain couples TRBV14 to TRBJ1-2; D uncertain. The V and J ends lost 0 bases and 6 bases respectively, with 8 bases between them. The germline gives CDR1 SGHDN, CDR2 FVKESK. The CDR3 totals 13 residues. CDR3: CASSQEFLNGYTF. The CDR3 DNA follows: TGTGCCAGCAGCCAAGAATTCTTGAATGGCTACACCTTC.

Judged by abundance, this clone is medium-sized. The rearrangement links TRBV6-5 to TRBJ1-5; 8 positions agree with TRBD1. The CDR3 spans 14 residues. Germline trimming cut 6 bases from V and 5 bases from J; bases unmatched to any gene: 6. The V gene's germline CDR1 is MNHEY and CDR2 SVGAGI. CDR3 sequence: CASRRQGRDQPQHF. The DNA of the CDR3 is TGTGCCAGCAGGCGACAGGGGAGGGATCAGCCCCAGCATTTT.

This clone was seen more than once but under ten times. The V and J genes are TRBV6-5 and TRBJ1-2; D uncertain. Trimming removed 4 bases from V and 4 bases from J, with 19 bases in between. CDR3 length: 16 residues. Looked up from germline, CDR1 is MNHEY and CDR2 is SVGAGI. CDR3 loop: CASSLYPPAGSYGYTF. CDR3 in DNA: TGTGCCAGCAGTTTATATCCCCCCGCAGGCTCCTATGGCTACACCTTC.

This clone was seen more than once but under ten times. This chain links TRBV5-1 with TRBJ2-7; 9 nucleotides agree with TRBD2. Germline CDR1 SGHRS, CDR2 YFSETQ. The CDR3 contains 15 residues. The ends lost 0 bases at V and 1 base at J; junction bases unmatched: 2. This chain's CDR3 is CASSLERGESYEQYF. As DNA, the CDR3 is TGCGCCAGCAGCTTGGAGCGGGGGGAGTCCTACGAGCAGTACTTC.

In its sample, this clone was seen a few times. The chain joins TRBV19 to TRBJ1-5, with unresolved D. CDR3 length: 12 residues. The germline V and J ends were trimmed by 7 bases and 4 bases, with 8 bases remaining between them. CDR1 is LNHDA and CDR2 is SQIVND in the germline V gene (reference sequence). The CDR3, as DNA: TGTGCCAGTAAATATCGAAATCAGCCCCAGCATTTT. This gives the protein CASKYRNQPQHF.

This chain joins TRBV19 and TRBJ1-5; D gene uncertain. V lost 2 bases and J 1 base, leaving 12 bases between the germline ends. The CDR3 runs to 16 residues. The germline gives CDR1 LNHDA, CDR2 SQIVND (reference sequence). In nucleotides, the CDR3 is TGTGCCAGTAGTATAAGGGTCGCGGCGAGCAATCAGCCCCAGCATTTT. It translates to CASSIRVAASNQPQHF.

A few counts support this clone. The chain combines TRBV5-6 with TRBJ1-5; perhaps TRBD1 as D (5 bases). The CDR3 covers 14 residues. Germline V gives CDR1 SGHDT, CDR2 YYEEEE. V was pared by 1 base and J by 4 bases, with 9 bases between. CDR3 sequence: CASSLLGDNQPQHF. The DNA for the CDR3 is TGTGCCAGCAGCTTGTTGGGGGATAATCAGCCCCAGCATTTT.

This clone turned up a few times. Written as DNA, the CDR3 is TGTGCCAGCAGCTTTGGAGAGACCCAGTACTTC. Protein product: CASSFGETQYF. V is TRBV5-6 and J is TRBJ2-5; D is unresolved. This CDR3 region has 11 residues. The V end lost 2 bases, the J end lost 4 bases, and 3 bases lay between the germline ends. Germline lookup yields CDR1 SGHDT and CDR2 YYEEEE.